This T cell receptor (beta chain) stems from a study of T cell repertoires in cytomegalovirus infection. Study-level information: Matching HLA type, along with CMV infection, was indicated by public TCR beta signatures. The study's findings and limits: Carriage of CMV together with the relevant HLA was identifiable through cumulative public TCR beta family frequency.

One entry per CDR3 protein results from TCRdb running MiXCR on the reads. The profile shows about 900,000 distinct CDR3 sequences, about a third of them singletons. CDR3 length equals 16 residues. The V end was cut by 2 bases, the J end by 1 base, with 13 bases between. The germline CDR1 and CDR2 sequences are ENHRY and SYGVKD. With regard to this clonotype: Its specificity is unknown.

The material sequenced was cultured CD8+ T cells from PBMCs, taken from culture after CMV antigen stimulation. The receptor comes from a human donor in good health (CMV status not recorded). Some clones in this sample may be carry-over from other donors' samples. The genes are TRBV10-3 and TRBJ2-3, with D unresolved. The CDR3 loop reads CAISELVTDGTDTQYF. DNA of the CDR3: TGTGCCATCAGTGAGCTTGTGACTGACGGCACAGATACGCAGTATTTT.